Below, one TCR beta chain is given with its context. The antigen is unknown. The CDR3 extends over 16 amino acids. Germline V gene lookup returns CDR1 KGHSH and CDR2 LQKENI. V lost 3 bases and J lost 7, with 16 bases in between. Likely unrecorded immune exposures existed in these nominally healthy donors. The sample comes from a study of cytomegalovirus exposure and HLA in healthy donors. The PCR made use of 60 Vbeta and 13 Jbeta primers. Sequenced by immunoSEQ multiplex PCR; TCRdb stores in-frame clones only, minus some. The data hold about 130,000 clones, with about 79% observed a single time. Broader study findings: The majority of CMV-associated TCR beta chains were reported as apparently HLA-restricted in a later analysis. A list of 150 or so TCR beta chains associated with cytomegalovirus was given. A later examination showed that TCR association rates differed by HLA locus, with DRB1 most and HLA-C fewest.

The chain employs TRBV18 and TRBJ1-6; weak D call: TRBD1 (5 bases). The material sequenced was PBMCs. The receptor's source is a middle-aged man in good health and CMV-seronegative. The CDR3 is CASSPRGHGLNSPLHF. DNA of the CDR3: TGTGCCAGCTCACCGCGGGGCCACGGCCTAAATTCACCCCTCCACTTT.